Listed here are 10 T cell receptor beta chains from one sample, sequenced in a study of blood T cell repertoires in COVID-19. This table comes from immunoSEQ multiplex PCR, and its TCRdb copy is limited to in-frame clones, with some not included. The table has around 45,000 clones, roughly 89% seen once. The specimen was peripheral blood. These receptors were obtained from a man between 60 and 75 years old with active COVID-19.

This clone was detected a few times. The CDR3 DNA follows: TGCGCCAGCAGTCATCGGGAGTGGTACGAGCAGTACTTC. Translating it yields CASSHREWYEQYF. The chain couples TRBV10-2 to TRBJ2-7, with a tentative D call TRBD2 (6 bases). Trimming removed 5 bases at V and 4 bases at J, with 12 bases between. The CDR3 length is 13 residues. Per germline, CDR1 WSHSY and CDR2 SAAADI.

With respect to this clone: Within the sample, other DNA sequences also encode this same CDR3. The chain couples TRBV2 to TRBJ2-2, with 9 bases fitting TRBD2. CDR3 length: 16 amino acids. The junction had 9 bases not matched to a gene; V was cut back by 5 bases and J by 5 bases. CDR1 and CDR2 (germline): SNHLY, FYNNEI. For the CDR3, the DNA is TGTGCCAGCAGTATACTCGCGGGGGGGAGAACCGGGGAGCTGTTTTTT. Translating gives CASSILAGGRTGELFF.

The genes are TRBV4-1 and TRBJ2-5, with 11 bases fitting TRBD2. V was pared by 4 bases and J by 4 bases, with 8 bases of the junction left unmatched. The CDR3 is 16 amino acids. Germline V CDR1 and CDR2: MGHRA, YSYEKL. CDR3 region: CASSPGASGGLETQYF. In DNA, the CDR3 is TGCGCCAGCAGCCCTGGTGCTAGCGGGGGGTTAGAGACCCAGTACTTC.

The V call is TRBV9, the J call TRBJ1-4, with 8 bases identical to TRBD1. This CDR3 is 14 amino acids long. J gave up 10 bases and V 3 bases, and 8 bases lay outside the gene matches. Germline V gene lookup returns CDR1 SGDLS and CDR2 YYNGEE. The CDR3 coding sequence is TGTGCCAGCAGCGCCGACAGGGGAGACGGAAAACTGTTTTTT. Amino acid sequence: CASSADRGDGKLFF.

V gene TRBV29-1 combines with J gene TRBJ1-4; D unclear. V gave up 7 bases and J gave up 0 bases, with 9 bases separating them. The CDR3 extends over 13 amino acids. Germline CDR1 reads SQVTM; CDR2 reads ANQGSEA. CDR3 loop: CSAGSTTNEKLFF. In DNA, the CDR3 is TGCAGCGCCGGGTCAACAACTAATGAAAAACTGTTTTTT. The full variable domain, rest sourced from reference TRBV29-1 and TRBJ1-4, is SAVISQKPSRDICQRGTSLTIQCQVDSQVTMMFWYRQQPGQSLTLIATANQGSEATYESGFVIDKFPISRPNLTFSTLTVSNMSPEDSSIYLCSAGSTTNEKLFFGSGTQLSVL.

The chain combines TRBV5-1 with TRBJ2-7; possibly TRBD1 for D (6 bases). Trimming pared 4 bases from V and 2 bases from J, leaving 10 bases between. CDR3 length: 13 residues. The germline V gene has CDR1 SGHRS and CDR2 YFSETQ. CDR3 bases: TGCGCCAGCAGCGCTGGGGACACCTACGAGCAGTACTTC. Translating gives CASSAGDTYEQYF.

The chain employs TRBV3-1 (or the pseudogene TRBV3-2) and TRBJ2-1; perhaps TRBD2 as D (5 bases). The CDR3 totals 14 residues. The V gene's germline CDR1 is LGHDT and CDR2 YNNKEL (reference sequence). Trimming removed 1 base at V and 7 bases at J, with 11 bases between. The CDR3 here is CASSQVGRANEQFF. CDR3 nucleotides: TGTGCCAGCAGCCAAGTTGGGCGGGCGAATGAGCAGTTCTTC.

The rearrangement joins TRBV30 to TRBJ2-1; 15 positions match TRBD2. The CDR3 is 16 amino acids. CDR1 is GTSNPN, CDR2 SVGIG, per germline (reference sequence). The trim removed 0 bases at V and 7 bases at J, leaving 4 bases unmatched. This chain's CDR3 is CAWSVGTSGGQNEQFF. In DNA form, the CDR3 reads TGTGCCTGGAGTGTAGGGACTAGCGGGGGGCAGAATGAGCAGTTCTTC.

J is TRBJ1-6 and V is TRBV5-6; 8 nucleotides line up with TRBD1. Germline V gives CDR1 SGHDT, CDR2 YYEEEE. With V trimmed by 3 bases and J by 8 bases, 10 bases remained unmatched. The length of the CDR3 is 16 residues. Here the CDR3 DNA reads TGTGCCAGCAGCTCGAAGACAGGGGCGACAGATTCACCCCTCCACTTT. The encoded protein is CASSSKTGATDSPLHF.

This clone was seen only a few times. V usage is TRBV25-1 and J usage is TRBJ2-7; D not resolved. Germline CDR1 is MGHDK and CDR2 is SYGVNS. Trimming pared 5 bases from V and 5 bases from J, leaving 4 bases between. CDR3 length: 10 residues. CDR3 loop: CASSSDEQYF. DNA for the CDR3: TGTGCCAGCAGTAGCGACGAGCAGTACTTC.